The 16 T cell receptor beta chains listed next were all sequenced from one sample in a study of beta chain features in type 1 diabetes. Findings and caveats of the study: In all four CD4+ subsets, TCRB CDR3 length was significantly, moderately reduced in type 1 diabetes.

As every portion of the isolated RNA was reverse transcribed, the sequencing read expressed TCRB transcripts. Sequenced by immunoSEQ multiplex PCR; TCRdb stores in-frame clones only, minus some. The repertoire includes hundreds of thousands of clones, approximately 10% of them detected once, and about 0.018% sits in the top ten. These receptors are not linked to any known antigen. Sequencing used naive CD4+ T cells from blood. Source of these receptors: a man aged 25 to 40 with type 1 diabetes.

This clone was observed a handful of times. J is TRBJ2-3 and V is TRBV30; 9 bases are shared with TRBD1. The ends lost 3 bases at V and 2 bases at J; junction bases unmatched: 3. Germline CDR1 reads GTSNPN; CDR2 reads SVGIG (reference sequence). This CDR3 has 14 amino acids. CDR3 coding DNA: TGTGCCTGGAGGACAGGGGGACTCACAGATACGCAGTATTTT. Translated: CAWRTGGLTDTQYF.

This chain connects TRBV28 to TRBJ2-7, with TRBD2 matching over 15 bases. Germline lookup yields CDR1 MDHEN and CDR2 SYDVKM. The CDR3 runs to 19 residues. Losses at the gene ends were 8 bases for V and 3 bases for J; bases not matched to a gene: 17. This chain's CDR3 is CASFPHPGTSGGTFYEQYF. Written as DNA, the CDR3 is TGTGCCAGCTTCCCTCACCCTGGGACTAGCGGGGGGACCTTCTACGAGCAGTACTTC.

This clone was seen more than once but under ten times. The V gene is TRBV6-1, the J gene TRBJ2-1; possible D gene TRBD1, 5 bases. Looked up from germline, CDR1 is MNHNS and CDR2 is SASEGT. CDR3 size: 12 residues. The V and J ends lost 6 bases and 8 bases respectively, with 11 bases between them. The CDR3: CASSRRQYEQFF. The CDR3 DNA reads TGTGCCAGCAGCCGCAGACAGTATGAGCAGTTCTTC.

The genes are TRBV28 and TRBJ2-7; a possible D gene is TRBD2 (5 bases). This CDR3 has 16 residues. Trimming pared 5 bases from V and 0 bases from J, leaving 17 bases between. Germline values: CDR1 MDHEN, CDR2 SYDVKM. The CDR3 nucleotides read TGTGCCAGCAGTACAACCGGCAGCGGATACTCCTACGAGCAGTACTTC. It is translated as CASSTTGSGYSYEQYF. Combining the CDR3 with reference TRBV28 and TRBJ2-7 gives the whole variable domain DVKVTQSSRYLVKRTGEKVFLECVQDMDHENMFWYRQDPGLGLRLIYFSYDVKMKEKGDIPEGYSVSREKKERFSLILESASTNQTSMYLCASSTTGSGYSYEQYFGPGTRLTVT.

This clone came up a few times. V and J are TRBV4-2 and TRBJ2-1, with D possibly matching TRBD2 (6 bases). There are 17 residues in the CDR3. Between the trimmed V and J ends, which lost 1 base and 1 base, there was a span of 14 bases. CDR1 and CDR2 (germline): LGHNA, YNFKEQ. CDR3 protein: CASSQGFAGRSYNEQFF. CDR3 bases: TGTGCCAGCAGCCAAGGCTTTGCGGGGCGTTCCTACAATGAGCAGTTCTTC.

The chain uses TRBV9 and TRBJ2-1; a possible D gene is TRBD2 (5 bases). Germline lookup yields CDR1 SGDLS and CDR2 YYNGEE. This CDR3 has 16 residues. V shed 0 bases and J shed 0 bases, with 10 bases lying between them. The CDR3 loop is CASSVGTGFSYNEQFF. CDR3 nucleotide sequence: TGTGCCAGCAGCGTAGGGACGGGATTCTCCTACAATGAGCAGTTCTTC.

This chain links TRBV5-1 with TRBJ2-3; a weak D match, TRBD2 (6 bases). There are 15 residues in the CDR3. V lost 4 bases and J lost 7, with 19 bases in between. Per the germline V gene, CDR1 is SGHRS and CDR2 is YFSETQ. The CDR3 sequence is CASSREPAGGNTQYF. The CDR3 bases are TGCGCCAGCAGCCGGGAGCCGGCGGGTGGGAATACGCAGTATTTT.

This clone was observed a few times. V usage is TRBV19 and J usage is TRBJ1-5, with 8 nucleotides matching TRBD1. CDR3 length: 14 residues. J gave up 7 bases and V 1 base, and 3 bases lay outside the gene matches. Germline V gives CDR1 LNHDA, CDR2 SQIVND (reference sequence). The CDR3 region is CASSIAGGGQPQHF. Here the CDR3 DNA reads TGTGCCAGTAGTATAGCAGGGGGCGGGCAGCCCCAGCATTTT.

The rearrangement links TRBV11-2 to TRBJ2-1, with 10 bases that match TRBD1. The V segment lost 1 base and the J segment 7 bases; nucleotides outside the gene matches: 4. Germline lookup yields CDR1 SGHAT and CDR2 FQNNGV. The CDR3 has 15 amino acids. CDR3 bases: TGTGCCAGCAGCTTAGTAGGACAGGGGGAAAATGAGCAGTTCTTC. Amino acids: CASSLVGQGENEQFF.

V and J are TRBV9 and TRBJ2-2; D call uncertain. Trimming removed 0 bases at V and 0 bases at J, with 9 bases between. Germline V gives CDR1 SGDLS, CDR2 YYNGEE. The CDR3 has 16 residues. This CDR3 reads CASSVAQYSNTGELFF. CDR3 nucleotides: TGTGCCAGCAGCGTAGCACAGTACTCGAACACCGGGGAGCTGTTTTTT.

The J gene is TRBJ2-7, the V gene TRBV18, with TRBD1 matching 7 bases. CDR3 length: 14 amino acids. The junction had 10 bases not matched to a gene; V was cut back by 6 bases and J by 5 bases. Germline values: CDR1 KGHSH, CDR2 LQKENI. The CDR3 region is CASSLWVGGDEQYF. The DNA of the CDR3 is TGTGCCAGCTCCCTCTGGGTAGGGGGCGACGAGCAGTACTTC.

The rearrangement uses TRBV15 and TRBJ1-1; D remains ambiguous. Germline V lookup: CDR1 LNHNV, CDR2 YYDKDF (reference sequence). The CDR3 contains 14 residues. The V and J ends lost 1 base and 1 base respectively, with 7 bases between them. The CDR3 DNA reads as TGTGCCACCAGCAGAGTACAACCGAACACTGAAGCTTTCTTT. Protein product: CATSRVQPNTEAFF.

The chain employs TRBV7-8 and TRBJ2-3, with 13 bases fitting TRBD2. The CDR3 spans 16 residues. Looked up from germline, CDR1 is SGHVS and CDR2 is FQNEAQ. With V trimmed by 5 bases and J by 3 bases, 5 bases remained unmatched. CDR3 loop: CASSPWTSGGTDTQYF. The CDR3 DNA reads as TGTGCCAGCAGCCCTTGGACTAGCGGGGGAACAGATACGCAGTATTTT.

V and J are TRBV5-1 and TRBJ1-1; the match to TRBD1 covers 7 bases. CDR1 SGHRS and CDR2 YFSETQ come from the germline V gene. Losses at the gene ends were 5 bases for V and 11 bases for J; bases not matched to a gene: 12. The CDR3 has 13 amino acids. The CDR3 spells CASSYGTDNVAFF. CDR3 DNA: TGCGCCAGCAGTTACGGGACAGACAATGTGGCTTTCTTT.

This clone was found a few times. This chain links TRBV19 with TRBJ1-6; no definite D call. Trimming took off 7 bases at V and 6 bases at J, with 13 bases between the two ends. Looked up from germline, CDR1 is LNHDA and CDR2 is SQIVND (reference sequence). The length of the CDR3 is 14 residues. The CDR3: CASKPSSSNSPLHF. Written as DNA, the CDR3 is TGTGCCAGTAAGCCCTCGTCAAGTAATTCACCCCTCCACTTT.

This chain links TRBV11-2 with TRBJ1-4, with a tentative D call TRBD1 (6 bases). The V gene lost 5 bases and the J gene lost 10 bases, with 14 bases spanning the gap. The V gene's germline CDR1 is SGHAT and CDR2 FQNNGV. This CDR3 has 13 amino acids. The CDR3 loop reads CASSTGQLGKLFF. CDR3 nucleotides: TGTGCCAGCAGCACCGGACAGCTGGGAAAACTGTTTTTT.